The present entry profiles one T cell receptor (beta chain) with its context. In the authors' workflow: Estimation of nucleated cell counts relied on the amplification of reference gene primers. Clones were read by immunoSEQ multiplex PCR, and TCRdb kept only the in-frame ones, dropping some. The V and J calls and the clone size are those of that table, but D and trimming were determined from the DNA. Of roughly 53,000 clones listed, 86% are singletons. The data are from a study of blood T cell repertoires in COVID-19. Study-level background: Sites in the United States, Italy and Spain provided acute and convalescent COVID-19 samples. T cells, B-cell-depleted T cells, or PBMCs provided the cDNA or gDNA that served as material.

Germline CDR1 reads LNHDA; CDR2 reads SQIVND (reference sequence). The V gene end was trimmed by 3 bases and the J gene end by 6 bases; junction bases not matched to a gene: 0. This CDR3 is 13 amino acids long. The material sequenced was peripheral blood. This TCR was sampled from a man older than 75 with acute or convalescent COVID-19. V gene TRBV19 combines with J gene TRBJ2-1, with 9 bases fitting TRBD1. CDR3 amino acids: CASSMGQGNEQFF. The CDR3 DNA reads as TGTGCCAGTAGTATGGGACAGGGCAATGAGCAGTTCTTC.